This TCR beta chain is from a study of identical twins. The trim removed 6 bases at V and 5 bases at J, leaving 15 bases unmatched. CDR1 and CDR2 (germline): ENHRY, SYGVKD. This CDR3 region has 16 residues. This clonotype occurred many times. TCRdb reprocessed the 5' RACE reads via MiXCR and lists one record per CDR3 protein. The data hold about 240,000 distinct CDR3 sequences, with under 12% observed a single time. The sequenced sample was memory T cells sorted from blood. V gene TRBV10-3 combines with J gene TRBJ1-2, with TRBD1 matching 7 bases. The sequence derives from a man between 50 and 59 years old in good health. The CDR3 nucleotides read TGTGCCATCAGGGACACTAGGACAGGAACCTCGTATGGCTACACCTTC. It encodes CAIRDTRTGTSYGYTF.